This TCR beta chain was found in a study of T-cell reconstitution after alpha-beta-depleted transplantation in children (dated by TCRdb to the mid-2010s). Broadly, across the study: T-cell immune reconstitution after TCRalphabeta/CD19-depleted allogeneic hematopoietic cell transplantation in children was quantitatively tracked in the study by means of TCR repertoire profiling.

The CDR3, cysteine through phenylalanine, is 19 amino acids long. Kept here is only the CDR3 DNA, which spans 57 bases and is read in frame from base 1. Trimming accounts for 0 bases at V and 4 bases at J, while the number of junction bases matched to no gene is 9. The germline V gene sets CDR1 to LGHNT and CDR2 to FRNRAP. The treatment or condition label on this specimen signifies: allogeneic hematopoietic cell transplantation with graft depleted of TCRalphabeta T cells and CD19 B cells. The transplant recipients were children given TCRalphabeta/CD19-depleted allogeneic hematopoietic cell grafts. Here is what the overall study found, with its caveats: Apparently early alphabetaT-cell count recovery about two months after transplant reportedly relied on only several hundred rapidly expanded clones derived from non-depleted graft cells. The high TCRbeta diversity at day 60 in some patients was ascribed to recipient T cells and intrathymic progenitors that had survived conditioning. Over the following months the frequencies of hyperexpanded clones went down, and after one year T-cell counts and TCRbeta diversity were mostly credited to newly produced T cells.

For this clonotype: Its binding antigen is unknown. No much larger clone is present one base from it, and per-base qualities are unavailable.

The library was prepared using PCR. Sequencer: Illumina HiSeq 2500. TCR library preparation used molecular barcoding, with unique molecular identifiers applied to normalize quantification of the TCRbeta repertoire. Starting from the raw public reads, TCRdb applied fastp trimming at Q25, assembled clones with MiXCR and retained in-frame beta chains. Identical CDR3 proteins give one entry, which carries the most common genes and DNA. This sample comprises just over 950,000 distinct CDR3 sequences, roughly 29% of them detected only once. The leading ten clones occupy under 30% of the sample. The source is a boy under three years old who had a stem cell transplant for SCID, so the T cells may come from the graft donor. Recombination linked TRBV12-5 to TRBJ2-3; 14 bases in the middle match TRBD2. The sequences come from PBMCs, mostly from graft donor cells, collected 360 days after TCRalphabeta/CD19-depleted stem cell transplant. DNA sequence: TGTGCTAGTGGTTTGGTACAGGGACTAGCGGGGGCCCCTCCAGATACGCAGTATTTT. Translated, it reads CASGLVQGLAGAPPDTQYF.